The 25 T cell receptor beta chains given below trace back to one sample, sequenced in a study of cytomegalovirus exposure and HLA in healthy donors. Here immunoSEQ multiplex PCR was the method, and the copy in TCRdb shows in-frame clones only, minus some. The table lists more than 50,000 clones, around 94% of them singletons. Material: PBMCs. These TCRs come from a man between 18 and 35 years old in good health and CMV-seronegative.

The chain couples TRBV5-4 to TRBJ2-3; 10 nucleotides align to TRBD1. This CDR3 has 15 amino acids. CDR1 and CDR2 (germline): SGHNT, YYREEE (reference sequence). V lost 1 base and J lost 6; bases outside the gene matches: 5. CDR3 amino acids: CASSLSGQGLDTQYF. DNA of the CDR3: TGTGCCAGCAGCTTGTCGGGACAGGGGCTCGATACGCAGTATTTT. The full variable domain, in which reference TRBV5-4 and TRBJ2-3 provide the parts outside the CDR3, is ETGVTQSPTHLIKTRGQQVTLRCSSQSGHNTVSWYQQALGQGPQFIFQYYREEENGRGNFPPRFSGLQFPNYSSELNVNALELDDSALYLCASSLSGQGLDTQYFGPGTRLTVL.

This chain's CDR3 is CASSRTGTEQYF. The CDR3, as DNA: TGTGCCAGCAGCCGAACAGGGACCGAGCAGTACTTC. The rearrangement uses TRBV7-2 and TRBJ2-7; a possible D gene is TRBD1 (6 bases). The CDR3 is made up of 12 amino acids. CDR1 is SGHTA, CDR2 FQGNSA, per germline. Deletions cut 5 bases from V and 6 bases from J, with 11 bases between.

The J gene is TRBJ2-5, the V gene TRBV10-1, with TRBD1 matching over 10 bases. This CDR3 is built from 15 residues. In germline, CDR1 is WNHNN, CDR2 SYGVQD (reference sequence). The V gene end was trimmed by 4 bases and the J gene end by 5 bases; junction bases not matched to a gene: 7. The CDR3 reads CASSVRQGAEETQYF. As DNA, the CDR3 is TGCGCCAGCAGTGTGAGACAGGGGGCTGAGGAGACCCAGTACTTC.

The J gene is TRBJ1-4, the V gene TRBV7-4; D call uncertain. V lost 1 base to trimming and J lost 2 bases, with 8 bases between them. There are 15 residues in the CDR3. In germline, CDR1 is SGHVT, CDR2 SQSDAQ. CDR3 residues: CASSLGERTNEKLFF. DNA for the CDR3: TGTGCCAGCAGCTTAGGAGAGAGGACTAATGAAAAACTGTTTTTT.

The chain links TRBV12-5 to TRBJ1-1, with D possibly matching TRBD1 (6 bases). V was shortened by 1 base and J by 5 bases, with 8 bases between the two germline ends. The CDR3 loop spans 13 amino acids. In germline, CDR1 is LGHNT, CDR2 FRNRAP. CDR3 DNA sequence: TGTGCTAGTGGTTTGGAAGGGGGAACTGAAGCTTTCTTT. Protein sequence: CASGLEGGTEAFF.

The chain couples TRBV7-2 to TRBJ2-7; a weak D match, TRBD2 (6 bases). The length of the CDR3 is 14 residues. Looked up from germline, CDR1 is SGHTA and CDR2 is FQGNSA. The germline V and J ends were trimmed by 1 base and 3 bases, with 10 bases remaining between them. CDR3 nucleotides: TGTGCCAGCAGCTTAGGGACTAAGTACTACGAGCAGTACTTC. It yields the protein CASSLGTKYYEQYF. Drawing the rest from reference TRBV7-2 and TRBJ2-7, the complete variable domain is GAGVSQSPSNKVTEKGKDVELRCDPISGHTALYWYRQSLGQGLEFLIYFQGNSAPDKSGLPSDRFSAERTGGSVSTLTIQRTQQEDSAVYLCASSLGTKYYEQYFGPGTRLTVT.

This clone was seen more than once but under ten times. Here the CDR3 reads CASSLALTPNNEQFF. In DNA, the CDR3 is TGTGCCAGCAGCTTAGCGCTAACTCCCAACAATGAGCAGTTCTTC. The chain joins TRBV7-9 to TRBJ2-1; D gene ambiguous. In germline, CDR1 is SEHNR, CDR2 FQNEAQ (reference sequence). The CDR3 length is 15 residues. The V end was cut by 0 bases, the J end by 5 bases, with 11 bases between.

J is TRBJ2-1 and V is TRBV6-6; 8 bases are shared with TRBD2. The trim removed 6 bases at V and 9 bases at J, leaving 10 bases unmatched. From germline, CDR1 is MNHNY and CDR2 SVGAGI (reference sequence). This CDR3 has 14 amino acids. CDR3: CASRLAVATSEQFF. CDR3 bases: TGTGCCAGCAGACTAGCGGTGGCCACTAGTGAGCAGTTCTTC.

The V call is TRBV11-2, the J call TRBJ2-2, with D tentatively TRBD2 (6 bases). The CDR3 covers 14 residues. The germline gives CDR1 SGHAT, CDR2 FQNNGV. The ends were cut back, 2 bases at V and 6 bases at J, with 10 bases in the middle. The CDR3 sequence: CASSLFWRAGELFF. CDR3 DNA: TGTGCCAGCAGCTTATTTTGGAGGGCCGGGGAGCTGTTTTTT.

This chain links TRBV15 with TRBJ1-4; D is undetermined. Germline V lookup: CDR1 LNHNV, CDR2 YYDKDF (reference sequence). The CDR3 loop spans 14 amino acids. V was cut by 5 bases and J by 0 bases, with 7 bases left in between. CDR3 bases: TGTGCCACCAGCCCCCGAGCAACTAATGAAAAACTGTTTTTT. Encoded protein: CATSPRATNEKLFF. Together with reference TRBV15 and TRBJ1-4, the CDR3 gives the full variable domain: DAMVIQNPRYQVTQFGKPVTLSCSQTLNHNVMYWYQQKSSQAPKLLFHYYDKDFNNEADTPDNFQSRRPNTSFCFLDIRSPGLGDTAMYLCATSPRATNEKLFFGSGTQLSVL.

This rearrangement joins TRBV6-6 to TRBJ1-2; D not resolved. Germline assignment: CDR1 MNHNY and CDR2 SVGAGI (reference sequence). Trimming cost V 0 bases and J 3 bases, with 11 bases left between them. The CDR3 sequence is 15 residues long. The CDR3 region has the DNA TGTGCCAGCAGTTACTCGTCGGGTGGAGACTATGGCTACACCTTC. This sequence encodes CASSYSSGGDYGYTF.

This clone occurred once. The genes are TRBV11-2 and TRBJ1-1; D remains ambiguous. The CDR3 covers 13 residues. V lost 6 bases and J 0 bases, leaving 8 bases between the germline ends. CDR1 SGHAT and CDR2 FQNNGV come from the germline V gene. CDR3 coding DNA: TGTGCCAGCAGACAGCCAATGAACACTGAAGCTTTCTTT. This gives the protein CASRQPMNTEAFF.

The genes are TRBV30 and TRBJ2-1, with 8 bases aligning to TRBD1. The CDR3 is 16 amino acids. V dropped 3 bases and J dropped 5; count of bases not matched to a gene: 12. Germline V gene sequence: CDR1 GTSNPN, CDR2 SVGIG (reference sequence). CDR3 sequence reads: CAWSDEADRADNEQFF. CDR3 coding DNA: TGTGCCTGGAGCGATGAGGCGGACAGGGCCGACAATGAGCAGTTCTTC.

The CDR3 sequence: CASSPGDRDGYTF. CDR3 sequence (DNA): TGTGCCAGCAGTCCAGGGGACAGGGATGGCTACACCTTC. V and J are TRBV28 and TRBJ1-2; 9 nucleotides match TRBD1. Germline values: CDR1 MDHEN, CDR2 SYDVKM. The CDR3 extends over 13 amino acids. Germline trimming cut 5 bases from V and 6 bases from J; bases unmatched to any gene: 4.

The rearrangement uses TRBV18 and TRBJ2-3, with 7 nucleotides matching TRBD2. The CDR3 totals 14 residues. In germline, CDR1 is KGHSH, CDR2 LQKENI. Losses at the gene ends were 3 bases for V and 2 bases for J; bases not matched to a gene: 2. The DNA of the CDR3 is TGTGCCAGCTCACCGCGACTAGCCACAGATACGCAGTATTTT. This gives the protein CASSPRLATDTQYF.

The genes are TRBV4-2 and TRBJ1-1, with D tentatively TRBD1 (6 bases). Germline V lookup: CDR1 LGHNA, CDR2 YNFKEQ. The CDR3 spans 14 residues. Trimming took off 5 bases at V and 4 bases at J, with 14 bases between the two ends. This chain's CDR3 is CASSSQGGGTEAFF. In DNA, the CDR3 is TGTGCCAGCAGCTCACAGGGCGGTGGCACTGAAGCTTTCTTT.

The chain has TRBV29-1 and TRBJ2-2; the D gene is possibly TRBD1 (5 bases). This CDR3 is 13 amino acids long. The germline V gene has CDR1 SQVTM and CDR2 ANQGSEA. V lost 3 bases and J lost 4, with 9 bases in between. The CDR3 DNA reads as TGCAGCGTTGACCAGGGCGGCACCGGGGAGCTGTTTTTT. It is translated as CSVDQGGTGELFF.

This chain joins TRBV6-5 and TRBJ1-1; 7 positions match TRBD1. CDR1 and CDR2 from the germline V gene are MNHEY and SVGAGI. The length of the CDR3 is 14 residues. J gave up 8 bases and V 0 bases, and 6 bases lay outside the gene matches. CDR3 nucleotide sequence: TGTGCCAGCAGTTACTCCATGGGACAGACGGAAGCTTTCTTT. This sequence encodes CASSYSMGQTEAFF.

CDR3 DNA: TGTGCCAGCAGCTTAGCAATGTCTAGCGGTGTCAATGAGCAGTTCTTC. Translated: CASSLAMSSGVNEQFF. V gene TRBV7-2 combines with J gene TRBJ2-1, with 7 bases fitting TRBD2. The J segment lost 6 bases and the V segment lost 0 bases, leaving 8 bases of the junction unmatched. Germline lookup yields CDR1 SGHTA and CDR2 FQGNSA. The CDR3 runs 16 residues.

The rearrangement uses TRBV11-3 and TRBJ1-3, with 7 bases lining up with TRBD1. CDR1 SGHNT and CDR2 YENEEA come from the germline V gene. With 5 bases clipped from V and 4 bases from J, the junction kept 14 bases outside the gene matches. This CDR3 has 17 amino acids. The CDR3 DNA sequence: TGTGCCAGCAGCCCAGGGGGGACCAATGCCGGAGGAAACACCATATATTTT. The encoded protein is CASSPGGTNAGGNTIYF.

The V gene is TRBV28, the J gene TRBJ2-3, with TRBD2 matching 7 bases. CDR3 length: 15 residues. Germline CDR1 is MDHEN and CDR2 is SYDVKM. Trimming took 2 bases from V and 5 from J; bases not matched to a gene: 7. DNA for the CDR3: TGTGCCAGCAGTTTACTGGCGGGAGTTGTAGATACGCAGTATTTT. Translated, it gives CASSLLAGVVDTQYF.

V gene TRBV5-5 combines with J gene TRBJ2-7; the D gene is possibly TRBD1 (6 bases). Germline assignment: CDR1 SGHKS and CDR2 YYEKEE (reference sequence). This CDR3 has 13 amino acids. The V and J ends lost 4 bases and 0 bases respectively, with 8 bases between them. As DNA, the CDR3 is TGTGCCAGCAGCGCAGGGGTCTCCTACGAGCAGTACTTC. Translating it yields CASSAGVSYEQYF. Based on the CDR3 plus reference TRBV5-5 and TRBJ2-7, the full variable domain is DAGVTQSPTHLIKTRGQQVTLRCSPISGHKSVSWYQQVLGQGPQFIFQYYEKEERGRGNFPDRFSARQFPNYSSELNVNALLLGDSALYLCASSAGVSYEQYFGPGTRLTVT.

The CDR3 sequence: CATSRGALFGNTIYF. The CDR3 region has the DNA TGTGCCACCAGCAGGGGGGCGCTTTTTGGAAACACCATATATTTT. The chain employs TRBV15 and TRBJ1-3, with a tentative D call TRBD1 (6 bases). V lost 3 bases, J lost 3 bases, and 12 bases lay in between. The germline V gene encodes CDR1 LNHNV and CDR2 YYDKDF (reference sequence). The CDR3 has 15 amino acids.

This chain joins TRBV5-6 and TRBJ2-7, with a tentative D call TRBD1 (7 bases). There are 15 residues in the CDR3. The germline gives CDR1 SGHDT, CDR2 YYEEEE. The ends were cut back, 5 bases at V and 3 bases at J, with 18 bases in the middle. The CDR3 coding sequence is TGTGCCAGCAGTTCGGGAGACAGGGTCGGCTACGAGCAGTACTTC. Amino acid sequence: CASSSGDRVGYEQYF.

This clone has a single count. The CDR3 is CASRLGPDMNTEAFF. CDR3 coding DNA: TGTGCCAGCAGGCTGGGGCCTGACATGAACACTGAAGCTTTCTTT. The chain joins TRBV27 to TRBJ1-1; a possible D gene is TRBD1 (5 bases). Looked up from germline, CDR1 is MNHEY and CDR2 is SMNVEV (reference sequence). V lost 6 bases and J lost 0, with 14 bases in between. The CDR3 is 15 residues long.